This T cell receptor beta chain was identified during a study of PD-L1 blockade in urothelial cancer. The overall study: T cells were recovered from blood samples at a median of around 140,000.

Repertoires were generated with immunoSEQ multiplex PCR, while TCRdb's copy carries only in-frame clones and drops some. The table shows 55,000 to 80,000 clones, with under 90% occurring only once. Looked up from germline, CDR1 is KGHSH and CDR2 is LQKENI. The trim removed 4 bases at V and 5 bases at J, leaving 3 bases unmatched. The CDR3 is 14 residues long. The time point denotes: pretreatment peripheral blood. The sequences come from PBMCs, collected around atezolizumab (anti-PD-L1) treatment. The origin of this receptor is a man in his 70s with urothelial cancer. This chain joins TRBV18 and TRBJ2-1, with 9 nucleotides matching TRBD1. The DNA of the CDR3 is TGTGCCAGCTCACGGGGACAGGGACACAATGAGCAGTTCTTC. Protein product: CASSRGQGHNEQFF.